One sample yielded the 18 T cell receptor beta chains listed below, sequenced in a study of CD8+ T cells in alopecia areata. The sample's treatment: oral pan-JAK inhibitor, 5-10 mg twice daily. Sequencing used cDNA as its template, made by extracting RNA and reverse transcribing it. The repertoire was sequenced with immunoSEQ multiplex PCR; TCRdb's copy has only in-frame clones and lacks some. The data contain over 150,000 clones, about 55% of them singletons. Sample: CD8+ T cells sorted from blood, taken at week 24, from a patient treated with tofacitinib. The receptors were sampled from a human donor with alopecia areata.

The gene calls are TRBV27 and TRBJ1-1, with D unclear. The CDR3 has 11 amino acids. Germline values: CDR1 MNHEY, CDR2 SMNVEV (reference sequence). Trimming shortened V by 10 bases and J by 5 bases, and 11 bases separated the two germline ends. The CDR3 spells CATSQGTEAFF. The CDR3 nucleotides are TGTGCCACCTCACAAGGGACTGAAGCTTTCTTT.

This chain uses TRBV5-1 with TRBJ1-2, with 8 bases fitting TRBD1. CDR1 SGHRS and CDR2 YFSETQ come from the germline V gene. CDR3 size: 12 residues. Unmatched junction bases numbered 3, after V lost 7 bases and J lost 4 bases. This chain's CDR3 is CASGDRGYGYTF. The DNA of the CDR3 is TGCGCCAGCGGAGACAGGGGCTATGGCTACACCTTC.

On this clone: In the same sample, other DNA sequences code for this CDR3. The gene calls are TRBV7-9 and TRBJ1-2; D is perhaps TRBD1 (5 bases). Germline-derived CDR1 and CDR2 are SEHNR and FQNEAQ (reference sequence). The CDR3 totals 12 residues. V was pared by 2 bases and J by 6 bases, with 7 bases between. CDR3 sequence: CASSLQGDGYTF. The DNA of the CDR3 is TGTGCCAGCAGCTTACAGGGAGATGGCTACACCTTC.

The chain combines TRBV2 with TRBJ2-1; D not certain. CDR1 is SNHLY, CDR2 FYNNEI, per germline. Trimming pared 5 bases from V and 10 bases from J, leaving 9 bases between. The CDR3 contains 11 residues. DNA of the CDR3: TGTGCCAGCAGTCGTTCGACGGAGCAGTTCTTC. Amino acids: CASSRSTEQFF.

This chain connects TRBV30 to TRBJ2-7; D gene unclear. Trimming stripped 0 bases from V and 1 base from J, with 7 bases between. Germline CDR1 is GTSNPN and CDR2 is SVGIG (reference sequence). The CDR3 sequence is 13 residues long. CDR3 DNA: TGTGCCTGGAGTGTCGGCGTTTCCTACGAGCAGTACTTC. Protein product: CAWSVGVSYEQYF.

This clone was found once. The chain combines TRBV7-9 with TRBJ2-7, with TRBD1 matching over 9 bases. The germline gives CDR1 SEHNR, CDR2 FQNEAQ (reference sequence). The CDR3 is made up of 16 amino acids. Trimming at V came to 4 bases and at J to 3 bases, leaving 10 bases not matched to a gene. The CDR3 reads CASSSQQGQGIYEQYF. The CDR3 coding sequence is TGTGCCAGCAGCTCACAGCAAGGACAGGGGATCTACGAGCAGTACTTC. The variable domain in full, completed from reference TRBV7-9 and TRBJ2-7, reads DTGVSQNPRHKITKRGQNVTFRCDPISEHNRLYWYRQTLGQGPEFLTYFQNEAQLEKSRLLSDRFSAERPKGSFSTLEIQRTEQGDSAMYLCASSSQQGQGIYEQYFGPGTRLTVT.

This sequence joins TRBV4-1 and TRBJ2-7; 8 bases match TRBD1. In germline, CDR1 is MGHRA, CDR2 YSYEKL. Losses at the gene ends were 1 base for V and 3 bases for J; bases not matched to a gene: 2. The CDR3 is 14 residues long. CDR3 protein: CASSQVTGGYEQYF. In DNA form, the CDR3 reads TGCGCCAGCAGCCAAGTTACAGGGGGCTACGAGCAGTACTTC.

The V gene is TRBV13, the J gene TRBJ1-5, with D maybe TRBD1 (6 bases). V lost 6 bases, J lost 5 bases, and 17 bases lay in between. The CDR3 has 15 residues. The V gene's germline CDR1 is PRHDT and CDR2 FYEKMQ (reference sequence). CDR3: CASSYSLGGDQPQHF. The CDR3, as DNA: TGTGCCAGCAGTTACTCGTTGGGGGGCGATCAGCCCCAGCATTTT.

This chain connects TRBV25-1 to TRBJ2-6; D is undetermined. Trimming stripped 8 bases from V and 1 base from J, with 3 bases between. This CDR3 contains 12 residues. The germline V gene has CDR1 MGHDK and CDR2 SYGVNS. This CDR3 reads CASQSGANVLTF. The DNA for the CDR3 is TGTGCCAGCCAATCTGGGGCCAACGTCCTGACTTTC.

The CDR3 region is CASSPWTSGGPNEQFF. CDR3 in DNA: TGCGCCAGCAGTCCCTGGACTAGCGGGGGCCCAAATGAGCAGTTCTTC. This chain joins TRBV4-1 and TRBJ2-1; TRBD2 agrees at 13 bases. V gave up 6 bases and J gave up 7 bases; unmatched junction bases: 9. The CDR3 runs 16 residues. From germline, CDR1 is MGHRA and CDR2 YSYEKL.

The chain's CDR3 is CASSPRQGCCYGYTF. The CDR3 DNA reads TGTGCCAGCAGTCCCCGACAGGGGTGCTGCTATGGCTACACCTTC. The rearrangement joins TRBV6-1 to TRBJ1-2; 8 bases are shared with TRBD1. V shed 5 bases and J 4 bases; nucleotides not matched to a gene: 9. This CDR3 is 15 amino acids long. Per germline, CDR1 MNHNS and CDR2 SASEGT.

The chain employs TRBV19 and TRBJ2-3, with 7 bases identical to TRBD2. CDR1 and CDR2 from the germline V gene are LNHDA and SQIVND (reference sequence). The CDR3 loop spans 15 amino acids. V gave up 0 bases and J gave up 4 bases; unmatched junction bases: 4. CDR3 coding DNA: TGTGCCAGTAGTATAGACGGGGAGGGCGCAGATACGCAGTATTTT. It is translated as CASSIDGEGADTQYF.

This chain joins TRBV28 and TRBJ2-3; 8 bases are shared with TRBD2. Germline values: CDR1 MDHEN, CDR2 SYDVKM. CDR3 size: 16 residues. Trimming removed 7 bases from V and 0 bases from J; junction bases left unmatched: 9. CDR3 amino acids: CASTQVERGSTDTQYF. CDR3 DNA: TGTGCCAGCACTCAGGTGGAGCGGGGGAGCACAGATACGCAGTATTTT.

V usage is TRBV30 and J usage is TRBJ1-2; D might be TRBD1 (5 bases). Per the germline V gene, CDR1 is GTSNPN and CDR2 is SVGIG (reference sequence). Deletions cut 3 bases from V and 3 bases from J, with 17 bases between. This CDR3 has 15 amino acids. In DNA, the CDR3 is TGTGCCTGGAGGGGAGGGGACGTTACAGACTATGGCTACACCTTC. As protein: CAWRGGDVTDYGYTF.

The CDR3 protein is CASSDDRGEDTQYF. DNA for the CDR3: TGTGCCAGCAGCGACGACAGGGGAGAAGATACGCAGTATTTT. The chain has TRBV6-1 and TRBJ2-3; 8 bases are a match to TRBD1. This CDR3 contains 14 residues. V lost 6 bases and J lost 5; bases outside the gene matches: 7. The germline V gene has CDR1 MNHNS and CDR2 SASEGT.

This sequence joins TRBV4-3 and TRBJ2-1, with TRBD2 matching 10 bases. This CDR3 comprises 16 residues. CDR1 is LGHNA, CDR2 YSLEER, per germline. Trimming removed 1 base from V and 10 bases from J; junction bases left unmatched: 10. The CDR3 DNA reads TGCGCCAGCAGCCAAGTGGCTAGCGGGGGAGGCGACGAGCAGTTCTTC. Encoded protein: CASSQVASGGGDEQFF.

This chain connects TRBV30 to TRBJ2-1; 10 nucleotides agree with TRBD1. V was pared by 3 bases and J by 8 bases, with 7 bases of the junction left unmatched. The CDR3 has 14 residues. Germline V gives CDR1 GTSNPN, CDR2 SVGIG (reference sequence). The CDR3 bases are TGTGCCTGGAGCCCGGGACAGGGGACCGATGAGCAGTTCTTC. This gives the protein CAWSPGQGTDEQFF.

In this sample, this clone turned up once. The chain carries TRBV7-7 and TRBJ2-3; 10 nucleotides match TRBD2. V shed 4 bases, J shed 2 bases, and the junction held 3 bases outside the gene matches. This CDR3 has 15 residues. Germline V gives CDR1 SSHAT, CDR2 FNYEAQ (reference sequence). Here the CDR3 reads CASSSGTSATDTQYF. In DNA form, the CDR3 reads TGTGCCAGCAGCTCCGGGACTAGCGCCACAGATACGCAGTATTTT.